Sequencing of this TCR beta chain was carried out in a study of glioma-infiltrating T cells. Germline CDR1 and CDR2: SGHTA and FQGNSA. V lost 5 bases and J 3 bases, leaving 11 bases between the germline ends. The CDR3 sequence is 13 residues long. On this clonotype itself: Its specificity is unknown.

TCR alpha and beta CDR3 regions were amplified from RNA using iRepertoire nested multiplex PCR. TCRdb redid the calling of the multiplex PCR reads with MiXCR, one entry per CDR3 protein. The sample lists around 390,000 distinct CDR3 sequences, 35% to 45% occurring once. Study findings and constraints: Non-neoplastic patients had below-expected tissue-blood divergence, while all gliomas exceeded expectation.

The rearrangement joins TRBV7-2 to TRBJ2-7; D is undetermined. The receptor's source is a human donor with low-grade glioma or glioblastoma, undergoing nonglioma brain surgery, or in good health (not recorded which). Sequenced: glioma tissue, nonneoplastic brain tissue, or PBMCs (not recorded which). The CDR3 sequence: CASSPSRFYEQYF. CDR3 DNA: TGTGCCAGCAGCCCTTCTAGGTTCTACGAGCAGTACTTC.